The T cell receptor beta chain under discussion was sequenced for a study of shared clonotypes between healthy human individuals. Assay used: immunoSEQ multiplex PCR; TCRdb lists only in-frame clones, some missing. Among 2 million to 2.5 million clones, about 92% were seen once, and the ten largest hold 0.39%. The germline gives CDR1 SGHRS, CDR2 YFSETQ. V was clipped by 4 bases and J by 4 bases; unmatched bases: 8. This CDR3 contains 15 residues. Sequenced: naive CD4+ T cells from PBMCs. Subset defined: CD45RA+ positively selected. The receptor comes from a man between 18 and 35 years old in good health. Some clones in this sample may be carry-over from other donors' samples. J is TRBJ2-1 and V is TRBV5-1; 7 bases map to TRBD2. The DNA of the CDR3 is TGCGCCAGCAGCATCCCTAGCGGTAATTACAATGAGCAGTTCTTC. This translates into CASSIPSGNYNEQFF.